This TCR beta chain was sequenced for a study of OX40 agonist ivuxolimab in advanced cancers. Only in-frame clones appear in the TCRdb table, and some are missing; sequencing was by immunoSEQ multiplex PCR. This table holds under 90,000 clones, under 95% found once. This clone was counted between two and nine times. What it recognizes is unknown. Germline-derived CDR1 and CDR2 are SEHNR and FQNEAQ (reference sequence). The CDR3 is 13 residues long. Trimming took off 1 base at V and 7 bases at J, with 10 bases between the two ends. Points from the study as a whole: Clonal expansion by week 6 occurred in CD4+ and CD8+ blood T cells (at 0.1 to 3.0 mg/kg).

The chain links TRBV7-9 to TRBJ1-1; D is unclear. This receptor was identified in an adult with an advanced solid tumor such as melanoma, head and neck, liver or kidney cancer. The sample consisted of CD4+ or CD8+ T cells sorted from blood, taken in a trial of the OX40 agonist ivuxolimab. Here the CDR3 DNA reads TGTGCCAGCAGCTTAGAACGGCCAGTTGAAGCTTTCTTT. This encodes CASSLERPVEAFF.